This T cell receptor (beta chain) was recorded in a study of Graves' ophthalmopathy and Graves' hyperthyroidism. Turning to the study itself: Peripheral blood was collected at initial diagnosis, before any treatment. Points from the study as a whole: A 13-signature model separated ophthalmopathy from stable hyperthyroidism, about 91% sensitivity, 75% to 84% specificity.

As regards this clonotype: Its antigen is as yet unknown.

TCR beta CDR3 amplification used RNA transcripts. A first-round RT-PCR used HTBI primers, followed by a second-round multiplex PCR. MiXCR was run by TCRdb on the multiplex PCR reads, yielding one entry per CDR3 protein. This repertoire shows more than 550,000 distinct CDR3 sequences, about two fifths found once; its top ten account for more than 2.5%. The CDR3 runs to 16 residues. The germline V gene has CDR1 DFQATT and CDR2 SNEGSKA (reference sequence). Trimming stripped 1 base from V and 4 bases from J, with 19 bases between. This TCR was recovered from an adult man with Graves' ophthalmopathy. Sequenced material: peripheral blood. This chain links TRBV20-1 with TRBJ1-2, with D perhaps TRBD1 (6 bases). Here the CDR3 DNA reads TGCAGTGCTAGAGTCGGCCCCCGGGACACCAGCTATGGCTACACCTTC. It translates to CSARVGPRDTSYGYTF.